This passage covers 5 T cell receptor beta chains from one sample sequenced in a study of T cells expressing NK-cell markers. TCRdb re-analyzed the 5' RACE reads; it lists each CDR3 protein once, without DNA. The table for this sample gives 500,000 or so distinct CDR3 sequences. Sequencing was carried out using blood T cells: a sorted CD56 or NKG2C T cell subset, CD4+ or CD8+ T cells, or bulk PBMC T cells (not recorded which). These receptors all stem from a man aged 18-30 years in good health.

The genes are TRBV29-1 and TRBJ2-6; TCRdb's D call of TRBD1 is untestable without DNA. Germline values: CDR1 SQVTM, CDR2 ANQGSEA. The CDR3 extends over 16 amino acids. CDR3 in amino acids: CSVVQGARGGANVLTF.

This sequence joins TRBV20-1 and TRBJ2-7; TCRdb's D gene call, TRBD2, goes unchecked for lack of DNA. CDR3 size: 13 residues. Germline V CDR1 and CDR2: DFQATT, SNEGSKA (reference sequence). CDR3 sequence reads: CSAREGAGRRQYF.

V gene TRBV28 combines with J gene TRBJ2-7; checking the TCRdb D call of TRBD1 is not possible without DNA. Per germline, CDR1 MDHEN and CDR2 SYDVKM. The CDR3 has 17 amino acids. This CDR3 reads CASLPPYRDRGVYEQYF.

This rearrangement joins TRBV12-3 or TRBV12-4 to TRBJ1-1. The CDR3 is 13 amino acids. The CDR3 spells CASSPTRNTEAFF.

This chain joins TRBV28 and TRBJ2-3. Germline lookup yields CDR1 MDHEN and CDR2 SYDVKM. The CDR3 runs to 15 residues. CDR3: CASSSSPTTTDTQYF.